The text below deals with one T cell receptor beta chain. Its antigen is unknown. This specimen belongs to a study of TIL therapy for anti-PD-1-resistant metastatic lung cancer. The wider study: Several tumors were EGFR-mutant and two were ALK-rearranged.

This was the immunoSEQ v3 assay. Using immunoSEQ multiplex PCR, the repertoire was profiled, and TCRdb retains in-frame clones only, with some absent. The sample holds roughly 9,800 clones, around 56% seen once. Study outcomes and limitations: TIL cultures after expansion showed higher clonality and lower diversity than baseline tumor (median about 6% vs 30%).

The time point was: pre-treatment sample, taken before nivolumab and TIL therapy. Tumor tissue came from excised metastases, mostly pleural nodules or supraclavicular lymph nodes. Tumor harvest preceded PD-1/PD-L1 blockade, followed by nivolumab treatment. Adults with stage 4 NSCLC were enrolled in a phase I trial. V lost 4 bases and J 5 bases, leaving 15 bases between the germline ends. CDR1 is MNHEY, CDR2 SVGAGI, per germline. There are 15 residues in the CDR3. The sequence derives from a person between 25 and 79 years old with non-small cell lung cancer. Specimen: tumor tissue, collected at baseline. This sequence joins TRBV6-5 and TRBJ2-1, with D unclear. CDR3 sequence reads: CASSSHSDLHNEQFF. In nucleotides, the CDR3 is TGTGCCAGCAGTTCCCACTCAGACCTCCACAATGAGCAGTTCTTC.